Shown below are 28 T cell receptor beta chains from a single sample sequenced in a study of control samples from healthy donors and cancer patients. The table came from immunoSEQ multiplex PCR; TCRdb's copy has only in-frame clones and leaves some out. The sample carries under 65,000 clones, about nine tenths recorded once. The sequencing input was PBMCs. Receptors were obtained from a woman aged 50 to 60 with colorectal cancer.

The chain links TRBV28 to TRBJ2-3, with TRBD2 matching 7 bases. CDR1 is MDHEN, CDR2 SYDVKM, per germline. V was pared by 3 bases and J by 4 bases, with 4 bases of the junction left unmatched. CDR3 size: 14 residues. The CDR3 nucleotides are TGTGCCAGCAGTTTGGCGGGAGACGCAGATACGCAGTATTTT. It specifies CASSLAGDADTQYF.

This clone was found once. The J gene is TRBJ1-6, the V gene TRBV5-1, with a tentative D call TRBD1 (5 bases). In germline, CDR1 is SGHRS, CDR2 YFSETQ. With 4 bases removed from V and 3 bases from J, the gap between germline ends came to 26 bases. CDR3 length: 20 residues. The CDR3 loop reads CASSILPPGTANLYNSPLHF. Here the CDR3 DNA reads TGCGCCAGCAGCATTCTCCCCCCCGGGACCGCAAACCTCTATAATTCACCCCTCCACTTT.

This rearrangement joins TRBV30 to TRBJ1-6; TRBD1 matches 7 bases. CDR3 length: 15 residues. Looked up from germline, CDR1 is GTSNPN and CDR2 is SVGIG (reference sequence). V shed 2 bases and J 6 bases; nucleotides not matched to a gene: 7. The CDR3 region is CAWSFLDRSNSPLHF. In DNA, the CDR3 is TGTGCCTGGAGTTTCCTGGACAGGAGTAATTCACCCCTCCACTTT. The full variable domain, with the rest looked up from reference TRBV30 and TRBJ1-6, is SQTIHQWPATLVQPVGSPLSLECTVEGTSNPNLYWYRQAAGRGLQLLFYSVGIGQISSEVPQNLSASRPQDRQFILSSKKLLLSDSGFYLCAWSFLDRSNSPLHFGNGTRLTVT.

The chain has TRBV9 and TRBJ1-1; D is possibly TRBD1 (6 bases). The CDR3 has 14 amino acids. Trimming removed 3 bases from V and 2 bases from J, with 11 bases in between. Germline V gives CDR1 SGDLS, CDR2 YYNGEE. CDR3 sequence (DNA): TGTGCCAGCAGCGCGGACAGCACCAACACTGAAGCTTTCTTT. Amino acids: CASSADSTNTEAFF.

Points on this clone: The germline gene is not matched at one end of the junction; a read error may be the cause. For the CDR3, the DNA is TGCGCCAGCACCTTGGAGGAGGCGGTTGGCTACACCTTC. It encodes CASTLEEAVGYTF. The chain uses TRBV5-1 and TRBJ1-2; D call uncertain. CDR1 and CDR2 from the germline V gene are SGHRS and YFSETQ. The CDR3 loop spans 13 amino acids. The complete variable domain, with remaining parts taken from reference TRBV5-1 and TRBJ1-2, reads KAGVTQTPRYLIKTRGQQVTLSCSPISGHRSVSWYQQTPGQGLQFLFEYFSETQRNKGNFPGRFSGRQFSNSRSEMNVSTLELGDSALYLCASTLEEAVGYTFGSGTRLTVV.

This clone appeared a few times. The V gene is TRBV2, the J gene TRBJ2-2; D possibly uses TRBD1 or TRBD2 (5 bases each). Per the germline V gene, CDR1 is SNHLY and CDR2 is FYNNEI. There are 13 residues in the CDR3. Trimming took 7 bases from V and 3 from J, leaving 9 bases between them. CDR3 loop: CASTGRDTGELFF. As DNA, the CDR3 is TGTGCCAGCACGGGACGGGACACCGGGGAGCTGTTTTTT.

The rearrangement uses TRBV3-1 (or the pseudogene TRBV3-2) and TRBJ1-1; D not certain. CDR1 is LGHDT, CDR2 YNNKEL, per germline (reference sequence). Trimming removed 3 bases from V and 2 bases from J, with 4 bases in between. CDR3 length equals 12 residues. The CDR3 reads CASSQGNTEAFF. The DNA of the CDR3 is TGTGCCAGCAGCCAGGGTAACACTGAAGCTTTCTTT.

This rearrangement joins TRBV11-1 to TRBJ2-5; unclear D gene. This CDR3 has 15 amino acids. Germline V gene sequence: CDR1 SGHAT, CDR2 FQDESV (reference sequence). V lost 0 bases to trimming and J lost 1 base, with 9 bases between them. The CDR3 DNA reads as TGTGCCAGCAGCTTAGCTTTATCGGGCCAAGAGACCCAGTACTTC. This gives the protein CASSLALSGQETQYF.

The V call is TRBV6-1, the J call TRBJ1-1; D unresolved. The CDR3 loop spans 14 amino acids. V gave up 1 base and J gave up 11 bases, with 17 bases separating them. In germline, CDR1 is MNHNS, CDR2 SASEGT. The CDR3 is CASSEVRVGSWAFF. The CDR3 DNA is TGTGCCAGCAGTGAAGTGCGAGTAGGCTCTTGGGCTTTCTTT.

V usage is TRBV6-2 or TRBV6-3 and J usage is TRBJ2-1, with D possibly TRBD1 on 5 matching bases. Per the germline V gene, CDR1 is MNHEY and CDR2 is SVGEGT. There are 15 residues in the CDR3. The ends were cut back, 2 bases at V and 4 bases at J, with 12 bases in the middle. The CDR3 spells CASSYGASLYNEQFF. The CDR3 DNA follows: TGTGCCAGCAGTTACGGGGCGAGCCTTTACAATGAGCAGTTCTTC.

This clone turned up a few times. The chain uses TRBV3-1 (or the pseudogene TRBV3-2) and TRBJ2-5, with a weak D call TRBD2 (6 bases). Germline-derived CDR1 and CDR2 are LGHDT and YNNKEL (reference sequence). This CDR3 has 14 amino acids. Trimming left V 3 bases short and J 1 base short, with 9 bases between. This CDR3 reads CASSHPGLQETQYF. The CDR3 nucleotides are TGTGCCAGCAGCCACCCGGGACTCCAAGAGACCCAGTACTTC.

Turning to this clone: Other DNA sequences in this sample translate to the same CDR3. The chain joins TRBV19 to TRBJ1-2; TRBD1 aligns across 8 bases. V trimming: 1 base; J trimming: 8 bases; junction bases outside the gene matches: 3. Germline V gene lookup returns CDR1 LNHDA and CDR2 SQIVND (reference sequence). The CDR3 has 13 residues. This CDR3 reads CASSIGTGYGYTF. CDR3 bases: TGTGCCAGTAGTATAGGGACAGGGTACGGCTACACCTTC.

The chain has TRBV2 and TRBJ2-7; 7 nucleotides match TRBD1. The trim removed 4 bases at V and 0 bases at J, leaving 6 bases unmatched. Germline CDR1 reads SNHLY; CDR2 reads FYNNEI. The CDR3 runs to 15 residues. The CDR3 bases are TGTGCCAGCAGTGGGCCGCGGACAGGCTCCTACGAGCAGTACTTC. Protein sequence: CASSGPRTGSYEQYF.

The CDR3: CASSQIDTQYF. In DNA form, the CDR3 reads TGTGCCAGCAGCCAAATAGATACGCAGTATTTT. The J gene is TRBJ2-3, the V gene TRBV3-1 (or the pseudogene TRBV3-2); D gene uncertain. The CDR3 covers 11 residues. V was cut by 2 bases and J by 5 bases, with 2 bases left in between. CDR1 and CDR2 (germline): LGHDT, YNNKEL (reference sequence).

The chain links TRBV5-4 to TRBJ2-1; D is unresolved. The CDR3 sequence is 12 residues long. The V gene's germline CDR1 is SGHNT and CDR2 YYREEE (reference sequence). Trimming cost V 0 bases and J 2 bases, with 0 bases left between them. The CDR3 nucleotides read TGTGCCAGCAGCTTGGCCTACAATGAGCAGTTCTTC. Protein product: CASSLAYNEQFF.

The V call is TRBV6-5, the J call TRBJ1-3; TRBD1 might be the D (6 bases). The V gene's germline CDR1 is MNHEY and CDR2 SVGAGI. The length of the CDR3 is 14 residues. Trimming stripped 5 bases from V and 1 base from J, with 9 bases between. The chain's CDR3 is CASSIGQSGNTIYF. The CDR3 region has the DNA TGTGCCAGCAGTATCGGACAGTCTGGAAACACCATATATTTT.

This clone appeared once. The CDR3 DNA follows: TGTGCCAGCAGTTCCCAGGACAGGGAAGAGACCCAGTACTTC. Translation gives CASSSQDREETQYF. The chain recombines TRBV27 with TRBJ2-5, with TRBD1 matching 8 bases. V gave up 4 bases and J gave up 3 bases; unmatched junction bases: 4. This CDR3 is built from 14 residues. Looked up from germline, CDR1 is MNHEY and CDR2 is SMNVEV (reference sequence).

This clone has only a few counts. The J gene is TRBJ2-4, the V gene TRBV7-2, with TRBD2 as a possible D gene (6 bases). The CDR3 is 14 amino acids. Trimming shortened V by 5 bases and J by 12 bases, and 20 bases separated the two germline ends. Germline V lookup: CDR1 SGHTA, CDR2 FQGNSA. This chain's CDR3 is CASSPQRLVPSQYF. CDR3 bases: TGTGCCAGCAGCCCCCAACGACTAGTCCCGAGTCAGTACTTC.

CDR3: CASSTGLNTEAFF. The CDR3 nucleotides are TGTGCCAGCAGCACAGGGTTGAACACTGAAGCTTTCTTT. V is TRBV2 and J is TRBJ1-1; D is possibly TRBD1 (6 bases). The germline gives CDR1 SNHLY, CDR2 FYNNEI. With 6 bases removed from V and 0 bases from J, the gap between germline ends came to 8 bases. This CDR3 is 13 amino acids long.

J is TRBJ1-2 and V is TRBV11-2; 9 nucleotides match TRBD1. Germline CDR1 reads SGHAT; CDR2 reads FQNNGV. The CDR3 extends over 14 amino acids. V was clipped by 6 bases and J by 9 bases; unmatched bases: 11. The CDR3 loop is CASRRRQGVSSYTF. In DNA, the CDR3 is TGTGCCAGCAGGCGAAGACAGGGGGTCAGTAGCTACACCTTC.

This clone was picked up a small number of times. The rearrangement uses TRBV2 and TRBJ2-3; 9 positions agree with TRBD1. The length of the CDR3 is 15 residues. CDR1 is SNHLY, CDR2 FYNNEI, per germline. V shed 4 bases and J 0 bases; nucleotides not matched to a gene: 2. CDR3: CASSGGQGSTDTQYF. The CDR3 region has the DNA TGTGCCAGCAGTGGGGGACAGGGTAGCACAGATACGCAGTATTTT.

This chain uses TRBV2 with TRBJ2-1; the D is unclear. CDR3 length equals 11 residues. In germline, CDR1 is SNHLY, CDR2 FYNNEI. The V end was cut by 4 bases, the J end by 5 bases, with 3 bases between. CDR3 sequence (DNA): TGTGCCAGCAGTGCGGACAATGAGCAGTTCTTC. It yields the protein CASSADNEQFF.

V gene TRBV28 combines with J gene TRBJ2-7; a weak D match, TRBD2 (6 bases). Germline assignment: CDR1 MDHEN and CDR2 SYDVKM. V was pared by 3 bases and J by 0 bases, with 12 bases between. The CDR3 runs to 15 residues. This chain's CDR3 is CASSFSGSISYEQYF. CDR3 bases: TGTGCCAGCAGTTTCAGCGGGTCCATCTCCTACGAGCAGTACTTC.

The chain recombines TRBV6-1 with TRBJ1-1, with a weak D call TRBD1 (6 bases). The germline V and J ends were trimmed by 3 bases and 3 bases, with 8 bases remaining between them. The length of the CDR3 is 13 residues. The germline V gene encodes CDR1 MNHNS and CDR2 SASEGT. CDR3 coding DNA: TGTGCCAGCAGTGAGGAGGGGGACACTGAAGCTTTCTTT. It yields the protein CASSEEGDTEAFF.

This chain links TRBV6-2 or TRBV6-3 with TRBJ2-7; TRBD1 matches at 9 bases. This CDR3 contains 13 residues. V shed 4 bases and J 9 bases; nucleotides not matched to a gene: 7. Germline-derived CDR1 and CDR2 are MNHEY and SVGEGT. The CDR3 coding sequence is TGTGCCAGCAGTTCCCGGACAGGGGTTGGGCAGTACTTC. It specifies CASSSRTGVGQYF.

The CDR3 coding sequence is TGTGCCAGCTCACCTTCCCCGGGAGCGGGAGGGCCGAATGAGCAGTTCTTC. Translating gives CASSPSPGAGGPNEQFF. The rearrangement uses TRBV18 and TRBJ2-1, with TRBD2 identical over 10 bases. The V gene end was trimmed by 3 bases and the J gene end by 7 bases; junction bases not matched to a gene: 12. This CDR3 has 17 amino acids. Per the germline V gene, CDR1 is KGHSH and CDR2 is LQKENI.

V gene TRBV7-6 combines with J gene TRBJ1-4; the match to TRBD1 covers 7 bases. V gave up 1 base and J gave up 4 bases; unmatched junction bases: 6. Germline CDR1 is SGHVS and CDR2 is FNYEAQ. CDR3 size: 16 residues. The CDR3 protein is CASSLGPGQNNEKLFF. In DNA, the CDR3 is TGTGCCAGCAGCTTAGGCCCGGGACAGAATAATGAAAAACTGTTTTTT.

In nucleotides, the CDR3 is TGTGCCAGTAGACGACAGGGAACCCACGAGCAGTACTTC. Residues: CASRRQGTHEQYF. The chain combines TRBV19 with TRBJ2-7; TRBD1 agrees at 7 bases. Trimming cost V 6 bases and J 5 bases; bases outside gene matches: 7. The CDR3 contains 13 residues. Germline CDR1 and CDR2: LNHDA and SQIVND (reference sequence).